One TCR beta chain is described in this entry. These data originate in a study of OX40 agonist ivuxolimab in advanced cancers. Measured with immunoSEQ multiplex PCR; TCRdb has only the in-frame clones, and not every one. Of tens of thousands of clones listed, about nine tenths were seen once; the top ten hold approximately 1%. With autoimmune disease history or systemic immunosuppression, patients were excluded. The TCR was taken from an adult with an advanced solid tumor such as melanoma, head and neck, liver or kidney cancer. The source material was CD4+ or CD8+ T cells sorted from blood, sampled in a trial of the OX40 agonist ivuxolimab.

The CDR3 spells CASSLGQGRKTQYF. CDR3 nucleotides: TGCGCCAGCAGCCTAGGACAGGGAAGGAAGACGCAGTATTTT. The V call is TRBV5-1, the J call TRBJ2-3, with TRBD1 matching over 8 bases. V lost 4 bases, J lost 9 bases, and 10 bases stayed unmatched. This CDR3 spans 14 amino acids. In germline, CDR1 is SGHRS, CDR2 YFSETQ.